This T cell receptor beta chain was observed in a study of cytomegalovirus exposure and HLA in healthy donors. Background on the study: Ancestry clustering placed about four fifths of about 400 genotyped donors in the Caucasian-associated cluster.

A multiplex PCR was run with 60 Vbeta primers and 13 Jbeta primers. Sequencing was performed with immunoSEQ multiplex PCR; in TCRdb, only in-frame clones are kept and a portion is missing. The sample has 150,000 to 200,000 clones, around two thirds seen once; the top ten hold 10%. Trimming pared 0 bases from V and 8 bases from J, leaving 22 bases between. Looked up from germline, CDR1 is SNHLY and CDR2 is FYNNEI. The CDR3 has 17 amino acids. Sequenced input: PBMCs. This chain links TRBV2 with TRBJ1-2; D possibly corresponds to TRBD1 (5 bases). The receptor comes from a man younger than 40 in good health and CMV-seropositive. The CDR3 DNA reads TGTGCCAGCAGTGAAGCTAAGCGGAGGGGCAGGTTGGGAGGCTACACCTTC. Protein product: CASSEAKRRGRLGGYTF.